This TCR beta chain was observed in a study of blood T cell repertoires in COVID-19 (dated by TCRdb to 2018 to 2021). Some background on the complete study: Samples covering the acute and convalescent phases of COVID-19 were provided by collaborators in the United States, Italy and Spain. The prospective study material was composed of cDNA or gDNA derived from T cells, B-cell-depleted T cells, or PBMCs. Subjects who had been exposed to COVID-19, were actively infected with it, or had recovered from it provided the deeply sampled blood TCRbeta repertoires that made up the dataset. The repertoires were released in a freely available public database meant as a resource for research on the immune response to SARS-CoV-2. Samples were obtained from the ongoing ImmuneRACE study (first 160 participants) and from 1,200 or so subjects provided by 6 global collaborators. Nearly every sample came with metadata listing a de-identified subject ID, COVID-19 status, age in years and sex. Where available, HLA class I and class II types were obtained from metadata supplied by the sample provider rather than from assay-based typing. Summary of the overall study and its limitations: Clinical and demographic metadata were provided uncurated, with the amount varying by source and participant.

To note about this clone: Its recognized antigen is unknown. There are no base qualities to consult, and no much larger clone falls within one base.

Collaborating institutions collected whole blood in K2EDTA tubes following their own protocols. For TCRbeta analysis, collaborators shipped samples as frozen whole blood, isolated PBMCs, or DNA extracted from either of those sample types. From cysteine to phenylalanine, the CDR3 is 14 amino acids long. The only DNA kept is the CDR3, 42 bases in frame from the first base. Looking up the germline V gene (reference sequence) yields CDR1 SEHNR and CDR2 FQNEAQ. Trimming costs V 5 bases and J 0 bases, and their ends lie 10 bases apart. TCRbeta CDR3 regions were amplified from genomic DNA using the immunoSEQ Assay, a bias-controlled multiplex PCR. The authors processed their data as follows. The number of nucleated cells in each sample was estimated from the amplification of reference gene primers within the assay. To quantify the absolute abundance of each unique TCRbeta CDR3 rearrangement, sequence reads were collapsed and filtered. For each sample, productive Simpson clonality was calculated by taking the square root of Simpson's diversity index across productive rearrangements. TCRdb retrieved this table from immuneACCESS and kept in-frame rearrangements only. Not all clones are present; in checked studies, unresolved V genes account for under half, and no reason is known for the remainder. The V and J calls and the clone size are those of that table, but D and trimming were determined from the DNA. This sample gives approximately 180,000 clones in total; roughly 85% of them show up just once. The ten largest clones capture roughly 21% of the sample.

The sample was peripheral blood. The sequence derives from a man between 60 and 70 years old with active or convalescent COVID-19. The sequence links TRBV7-9 to TRBJ1-2; there is no confident call for the D gene. The CDR3 region reads CASSRPGSNYGYTF. The sequenced DNA is TGTGCCAGCAGCCGACCGGGATCTAACTATGGCTACACCTTC.